This T cell receptor (beta chain) was captured in a study of T cell responses to AZD1222 COVID-19 vaccine. On the study more broadly: It was second doses at about 4 or about 12 weeks that were pooled. Study conclusions and caveats: Seropositive status at baseline applied to only 6 or 7 AZD1222 recipients. Donor demographics were predominantly white British with a female majority; clonal diversity may be underestimated. Across the whole spike, CD4 TCRs peaked at regions 160-218 and 743-854.

Libraries were prepared by immunoSEQ multiplex PCR; TCRdb keeps only in-frame clonotypes and omits some of them. Of more than 100,000 clones detected, about 90% appear once; the ten largest clones hold 20% to 25%. CDR3 size: 15 residues. V was cut by 8 bases and J by 5 bases, with 21 bases left in between. Per germline, CDR1 KGHSH and CDR2 LQKENI. Points on this clone: What it recognizes is unknown.

The V gene is TRBV18, the J gene TRBJ2-5, with D perhaps matching TRBD2 (5 bases). The source was peripheral blood, collected on day 0 of AZD1222 vaccination. This clonotype originated in an adult in good health. CDR3 sequence (DNA): TGTGCCAGCGTTGCTTTAGCGCACCTCGGGGAGACCCAGTACTTC. Amino acids: CASVALAHLGETQYF.